These 7 T cell receptor beta chains were sequenced from one sample in a study of T cell repertoires in cytomegalovirus infection. TCRdb called the reads again in MiXCR, with one record for every CDR3 protein. The repertoire consists of around 81,000 distinct CDR3 sequences, with about 40% occurring once and the leading ten covering approximately 95%. Antigens for these TCRs are unknown. The source material was CD8+ T cells from cultured PBMCs, sampled from culture after CMV antigen stimulation. These receptor sequences come from a human donor in good health (CMV status not recorded). Some clones in this sample may be carry-over from other donors' samples.

This CDR3 reads CSARPSRGDRMLDEQFF. As DNA, the CDR3 is TGCAGTGCTAGACCCTCAAGGGGGGACAGGATGTTGGATGAGCAGTTCTTC. V and J are TRBV20-1 and TRBJ2-1; TRBD1 aligns across 8 bases. Germline CDR1 DFQATT, CDR2 SNEGSKA (reference sequence). The CDR3 runs 17 residues. J lost 8 bases, V lost 2 bases, and 17 bases had no gene match.

This clonotype was seen many times. The chain couples TRBV7-8 to TRBJ2-2; 9 nucleotides align to TRBD1. Looked up from germline, CDR1 is SGHVS and CDR2 is FQNEAQ. With 0 bases clipped from V and 5 bases from J, the junction kept 13 bases outside the gene matches. The CDR3 length is 19 residues. The CDR3 DNA follows: TGTGCCAGCAGCTTAGCGCGGAACAGGGGGCATAGGGAGACCGGGGAGCTGTTTTTT. Translation gives CASSLARNRGHRETGELFF.

The chain couples TRBV19 to TRBJ1-6; a possible D gene is TRBD1 (5 bases). The CDR3 length is 16 residues. From germline, CDR1 is LNHDA and CDR2 SQIVND (reference sequence). The germline V and J ends were trimmed by 5 bases and 3 bases, with 14 bases remaining between them. The CDR3 DNA sequence: TGTGCCAGTAGTTCGGGGACTGGGAGCTATAATTCACCCCTCCACTTT. Its protein is CASSSGTGSYNSPLHF.

This chain links TRBV7-9 with TRBJ1-1, with D hard to call. The CDR3 totals 13 residues. The V end was cut by 3 bases, the J end by 7 bases, with 12 bases between. Germline lookup yields CDR1 SEHNR and CDR2 FQNEAQ (reference sequence). In DNA, the CDR3 is TGTGCCAGCAGCTTTTCCGGTTTAAGTGAAGCTTTCTTT. Protein: CASSFSGLSEAFF.

This clonotype showed up just a few times. The chain combines TRBV6-5 with TRBJ2-7, with a possible D match to TRBD2 (6 bases). The CDR3 extends over 18 amino acids. The V end lost 0 bases, the J end lost 3 bases, and 21 bases lay between the germline ends. The germline gives CDR1 MNHEY, CDR2 SVGAGI. CDR3 loop: CASSYSSNYLGGIYEQYF. CDR3 coding DNA: TGTGCCAGCAGTTACTCGTCGAACTATCTGGGGGGAATCTACGAGCAGTACTTC.

This chain connects TRBV19 to TRBJ2-7; unclear D gene. Germline V CDR1 and CDR2: LNHDA, SQIVND (reference sequence). CDR3 length: 14 residues. With 3 bases removed from V and 5 bases from J, the gap between germline ends came to 14 bases. CDR3: CASSMEGIYNEQYF. CDR3 DNA: TGTGCCAGTAGTATGGAAGGGATTTACAACGAGCAGTACTTC.

This clonotype was found a few times. This chain uses TRBV2 with TRBJ2-4, with TRBD1 as a possible D gene (6 bases). Per the germline V gene, CDR1 is SNHLY and CDR2 is FYNNEI. Trimming removed 2 bases at V and 0 bases at J, with 17 bases between. The CDR3 length is 18 residues. CDR3 sequence: CASSESASGRGAKNIQYF. CDR3 coding DNA: TGTGCCAGCAGTGAATCGGCGTCCGGCAGGGGAGCCAAAAACATTCAGTACTTC.